The table lists the clone carrying this T cell receptor beta chain with a few counts. These data are taken from a study of T cell repertoires in cytomegalovirus infection. Turning to the study itself: CMV infection together with matching HLA type was indicated by public TCR beta signatures.

Via MiXCR, TCRdb re-called the reads, giving one row per CDR3 protein. This table holds around 530,000 distinct CDR3 sequences, 15% to 20% found once. The origin of this receptor is a human donor in good health (CMV status not recorded). Some clones in this sample may be carry-over from other donors' samples. Material: CD8+ T cells from PBMCs.

In DNA, the CDR3 is TGTGCCAGCAGCTTATACAAGGGGAACACTGAAGCTTTCTTT. This codes for CASSLYKGNTEAFF. The chain employs TRBV5-4 and TRBJ1-1; no reliable D call. The germline V gene encodes CDR1 SGHNT and CDR2 YYREEE (reference sequence). The CDR3 has 14 residues. Trimming cost V 2 bases and J 1 base, with 9 bases left between them.